These 6 T cell receptor beta chains share one sample of origin, sequenced in a study of vaccination effects on CD4 cells after COVID-19 (dated by TCRdb to about 2022). The ViraFEST assay stimulated PBMC with viral peptide pools and then used TCR sequencing to identify antigen-specific CD4+ T cell clonotypes by expansion. After around eleven days of culture, CD4+ T cells were isolated with the EasySep CD4+ T cell isolation kit. None of the healthy vaccine recipients had a prior SARS-CoV-2 infection, which was confirmed by nucleocapsid antibody tests that came back negative both before and after vaccination. Antigens for these TCRs are unknown. Receptor libraries were prepared by the immunoSEQ multiplex PCR assay. As stored in TCRdb, this immuneACCESS dataset retains in-frame rearrangements with V and J assigned. A fraction of the clones does not appear; measured against another copy, unresolved V genes explain less than half of the discrepancy, and the remainder lacks a known reason. The sample table records fewer than 25,000 clones; approximately 70% of these occur just once. Approximately 12% of the sample goes to the ten largest clones.

Sequencing used CD4+ T cells from PBMCs cultured with HCoV-OC43 spike peptides, obtained before COVID-19 vaccination. Sample cell subset or site, as interpreted from the label and publication: HCoV-OC43 spike overlapping peptide pool stimulation. These receptor sequences come from a human donor who received a COVID-19 vaccine.

The rearrangement joins TRBV2 to TRBJ1-2; TRBD1 aligns across 12 bases. Germline V gene sequence: CDR1 SNHLY, CDR2 FYNNEI. The CDR3 totals 14 residues. With 7 bases clipped from V and 8 bases from J, the junction kept 8 bases outside the gene matches. The CDR3: CASKRDRGRGGYTF. CDR3 DNA sequence: TGTGCCAGCAAGAGGGACAGGGGGCGGGGAGGCTACACCTTC.

The CDR3 sequence is CASSLGDSRSNEQFF. The CDR3 DNA sequence: TGTGCCAGCAGCTTAGGGGACAGTCGTAGCAATGAGCAGTTCTTC. The chain combines TRBV7-9 with TRBJ2-1; 7 bases line up with TRBD1. V shed 1 base and J 6 bases; nucleotides not matched to a gene: 6. Germline CDR1 and CDR2: SEHNR and FQNEAQ (reference sequence). The CDR3 covers 15 residues.

The rearrangement uses TRBV2 and TRBJ2-7, with 12 bases identical to TRBD2. The CDR3 extends over 15 amino acids. In germline, CDR1 is SNHLY, CDR2 FYNNEI. V gave up 4 bases and J gave up 0 bases; unmatched junction bases: 1. The CDR3: CASSGTSGVSYEQYF. Here the CDR3 DNA reads TGTGCCAGCAGTGGGACTAGCGGGGTCTCCTACGAGCAGTACTTC.

This clone was recorded only once. The V gene is TRBV7-9, the J gene TRBJ1-2; 10 nucleotides match TRBD1. V shed 4 bases, J shed 4 bases, and the junction held 12 bases outside the gene matches. Per germline, CDR1 SEHNR and CDR2 FQNEAQ (reference sequence). The CDR3 extends over 17 amino acids. The chain's CDR3 is CASSSSFRRDRGYGYTF. The CDR3 DNA sequence: TGTGCCAGCAGCTCGTCCTTTCGGCGGGACAGGGGCTATGGCTACACCTTC.

This chain connects TRBV9 to TRBJ1-3; D might be TRBD1 (5 bases). Germline V gene data show CDR1 as SGDLS and CDR2 as YYNGEE. Trimming left V 4 bases short and J 3 bases short, with 11 bases between. The CDR3 loop spans 14 amino acids. CDR3 protein: CASSRRGGGNTIYF. CDR3 DNA sequence: TGTGCCAGCAGCCGGAGGGGCGGTGGAAACACCATATATTTT.

The V gene is TRBV5-1, the J gene TRBJ2-3, with 7 bases fitting TRBD2. Germline V gene data show CDR1 as SGHRS and CDR2 as YFSETQ. Trimming at V came to 0 bases and at J to 1 base, leaving 5 bases not matched to a gene. The CDR3 spans 16 residues. CDR3 DNA sequence: TGCGCCAGCAGCTTGGTGTCGGGAGGAGGCACAGATACGCAGTATTTT. Its protein is CASSLVSGGGTDTQYF.